This T cell receptor beta chain was sequenced in a study of shared T cell receptors in the human thymus. Measured with immunoSEQ multiplex PCR; TCRdb has only the in-frame clones, and not every one. Among over 650,000 clones listed, about 87% were seen once. V was clipped by 4 bases and J by 1 base, with 11 bases between them. This CDR3 contains 14 residues. Germline V gene lookup returns CDR1 MDHEN and CDR2 SYDVKM. This sample also appeared in a second study, on human thymus T cells. That work states: Healthy Finnish infants undergoing corrective surgery for congenital heart defects were the donors. The thymus was resected at corrective cardiac surgery. Blood and thymic repertoires both appeared biased in V and J gene usage.

Sequencing was performed on thymocytes. The V and J genes are TRBV28 and TRBJ2-7; TRBD1 might be the D (6 bases). The sequence came from a boy younger than two with a congenital heart defect. The chain's CDR3 is CASSYGTSSYEQYF. The CDR3 nucleotides read TGTGCCAGCAGTTACGGGACATCTTCCTACGAGCAGTACTTC.